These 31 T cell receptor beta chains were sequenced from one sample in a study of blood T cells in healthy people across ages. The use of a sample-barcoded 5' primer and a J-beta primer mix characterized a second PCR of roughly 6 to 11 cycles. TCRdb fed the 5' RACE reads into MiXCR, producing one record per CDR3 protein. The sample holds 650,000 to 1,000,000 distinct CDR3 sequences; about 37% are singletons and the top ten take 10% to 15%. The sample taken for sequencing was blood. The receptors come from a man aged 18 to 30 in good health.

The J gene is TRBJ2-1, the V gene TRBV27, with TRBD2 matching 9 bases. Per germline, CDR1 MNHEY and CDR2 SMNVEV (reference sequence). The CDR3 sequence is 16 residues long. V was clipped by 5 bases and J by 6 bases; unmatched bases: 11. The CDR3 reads CASSRGWSGGLNEQFF. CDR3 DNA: TGTGCCAGCAGTCGCGGATGGAGCGGGGGGCTCAATGAGCAGTTCTTC.

CDR3 sequence: CASRQFPGTGMNNEQFF. The CDR3 DNA reads TGTGCCAGCAGACAATTCCCCGGGACAGGGATGAACAATGAGCAGTTCTTC. The rearrangement links TRBV7-2 to TRBJ2-1; 9 nucleotides line up with TRBD1. Trimming removed 6 bases from V and 5 bases from J; junction bases left unmatched: 14. The CDR3 runs 17 residues. Germline values: CDR1 SGHTA, CDR2 FQGNSA.

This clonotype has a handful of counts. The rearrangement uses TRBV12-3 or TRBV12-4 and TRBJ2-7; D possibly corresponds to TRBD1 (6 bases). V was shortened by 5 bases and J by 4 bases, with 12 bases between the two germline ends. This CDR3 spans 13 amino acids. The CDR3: CASSVGTRYEQYF. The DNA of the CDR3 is TGTGCCAGCAGTGTAGGGACACGATACGAGCAGTACTTC.

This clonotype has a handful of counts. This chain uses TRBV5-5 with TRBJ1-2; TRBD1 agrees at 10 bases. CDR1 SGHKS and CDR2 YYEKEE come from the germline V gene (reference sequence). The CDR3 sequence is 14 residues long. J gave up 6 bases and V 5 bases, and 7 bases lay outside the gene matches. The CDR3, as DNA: TGTGCCAGCAGTCTTCAGACAGGGGGCAATGGCTACACCTTC. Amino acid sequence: CASSLQTGGNGYTF.

CDR3 protein: CASSLGTSYEQFF. Written as DNA, the CDR3 is TGTGCCAGCAGCTTGGGGACTAGTTACGAGCAGTTCTTC. The V and J genes are TRBV5-6 and TRBJ2-1, with 7 bases aligning to TRBD2. Germline loops: CDR1 SGHDT, CDR2 YYEEEE. The CDR3 totals 13 residues. V gave up 0 bases and J gave up 10 bases; unmatched junction bases: 4. The variable domain in full, with the rest retrieved from reference TRBV5-6 and TRBJ2-1, is DAGVTQSPTHLIKTRGQQVTLRCSPKSGHDTVSWYQQALGQGPQFIFQYYEEEERQRGNFPDRFSGHQFPNYSSELNVNALLLGDSALYLCASSLGTSYEQFFGPGTRLTVL.

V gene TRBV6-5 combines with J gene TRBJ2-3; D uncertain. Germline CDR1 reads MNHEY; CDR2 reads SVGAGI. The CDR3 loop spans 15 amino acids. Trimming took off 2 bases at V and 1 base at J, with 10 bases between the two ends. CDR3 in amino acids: CASSYETMGTDTQYF. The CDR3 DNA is TGTGCCAGCAGTTACGAAACGATGGGCACAGATACGCAGTATTTT.

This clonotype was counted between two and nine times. As DNA, the CDR3 is TGTGCCAGCAGTCCGACAGGCCCCTATAATTCACCCCTCCACTTT. Translating it yields CASSPTGPYNSPLHF. The rearrangement joins TRBV25-1 to TRBJ1-6; possible D gene TRBD1, 6 bases. There are 15 residues in the CDR3. CDR1 MGHDK and CDR2 SYGVNS come from the germline V gene. Trimming shortened V by 5 bases and J by 2 bases, and 10 bases separated the two germline ends.

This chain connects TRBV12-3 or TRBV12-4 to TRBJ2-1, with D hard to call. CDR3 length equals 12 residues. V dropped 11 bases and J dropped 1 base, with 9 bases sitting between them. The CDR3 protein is CAASQSYNEQFF. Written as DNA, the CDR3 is TGTGCCGCAAGCCAGTCCTACAATGAGCAGTTCTTC.

DNA for the CDR3: TGTGCCAGCAGTTCGCGACAGGGCCCGGCGGGTCAGCCCCAGCATTTT. Its translation is CASSSRQGPAGQPQHF. V and J are TRBV27 and TRBJ1-5; TRBD1 matches 7 bases. Germline loops: CDR1 MNHEY, CDR2 SMNVEV (reference sequence). Trimming cost V 4 bases and J 6 bases; bases outside gene matches: 12. The length of the CDR3 is 16 residues.

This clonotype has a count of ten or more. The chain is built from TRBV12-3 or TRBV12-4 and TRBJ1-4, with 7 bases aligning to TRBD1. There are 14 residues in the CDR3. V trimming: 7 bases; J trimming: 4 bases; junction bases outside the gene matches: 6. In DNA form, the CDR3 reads TGTGCCAGCACCCCGGGACAGAATAATGAAAAACTGTTTTTT. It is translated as CASTPGQNNEKLFF.

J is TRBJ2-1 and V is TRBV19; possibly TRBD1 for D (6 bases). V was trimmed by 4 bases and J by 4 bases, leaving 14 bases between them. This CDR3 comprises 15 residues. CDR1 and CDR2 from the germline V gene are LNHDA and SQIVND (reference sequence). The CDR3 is CASSNNRAAYNEQFF. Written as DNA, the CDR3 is TGTGCCAGTAGTAATAACAGGGCGGCATACAATGAGCAGTTCTTC.

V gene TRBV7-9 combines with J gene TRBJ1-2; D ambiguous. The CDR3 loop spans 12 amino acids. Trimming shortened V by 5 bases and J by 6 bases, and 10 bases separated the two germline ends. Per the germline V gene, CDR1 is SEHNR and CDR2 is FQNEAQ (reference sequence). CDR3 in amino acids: CASSAEAHGYTF. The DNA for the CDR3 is TGTGCCAGCAGCGCGGAGGCCCATGGCTACACCTTC.

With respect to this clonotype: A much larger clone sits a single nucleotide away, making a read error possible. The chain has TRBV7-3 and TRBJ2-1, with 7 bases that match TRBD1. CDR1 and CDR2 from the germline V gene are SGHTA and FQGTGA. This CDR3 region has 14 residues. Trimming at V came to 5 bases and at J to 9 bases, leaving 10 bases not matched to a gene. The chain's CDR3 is CASSTDRASREQFF. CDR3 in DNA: TGTGCCAGCAGCACAGACAGGGCTTCTCGTGAGCAGTTCTTC.

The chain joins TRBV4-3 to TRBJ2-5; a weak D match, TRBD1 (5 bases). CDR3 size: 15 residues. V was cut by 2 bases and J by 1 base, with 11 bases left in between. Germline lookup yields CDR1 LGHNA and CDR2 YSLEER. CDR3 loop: CASSQLAGIQETQYF. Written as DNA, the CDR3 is TGCGCCAGCAGCCAATTGGCAGGGATCCAAGAGACCCAGTACTTC.

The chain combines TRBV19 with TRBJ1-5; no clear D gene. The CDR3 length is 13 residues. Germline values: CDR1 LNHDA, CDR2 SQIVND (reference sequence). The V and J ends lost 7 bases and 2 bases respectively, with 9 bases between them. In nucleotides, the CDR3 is TGTGCCAGTACCCCGGAGGGCAATCAGCCCCAGCATTTT. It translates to CASTPEGNQPQHF.

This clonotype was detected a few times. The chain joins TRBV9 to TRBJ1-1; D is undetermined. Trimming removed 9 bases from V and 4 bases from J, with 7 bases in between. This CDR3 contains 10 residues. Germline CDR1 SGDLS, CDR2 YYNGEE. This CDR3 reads CATKRTEAFF. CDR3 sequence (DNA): TGTGCCACCAAACGCACTGAAGCTTTCTTT. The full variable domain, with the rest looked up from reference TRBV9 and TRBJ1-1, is DSGVTQTPKHLITATGQRVTLRCSPRSGDLSVYWYQQSLDQGLQFLIQYYNGEERAKGNILERFSAQQFPDLHSELNLSSLELGDSALYFCATKRTEAFFGQGTRLTVV.

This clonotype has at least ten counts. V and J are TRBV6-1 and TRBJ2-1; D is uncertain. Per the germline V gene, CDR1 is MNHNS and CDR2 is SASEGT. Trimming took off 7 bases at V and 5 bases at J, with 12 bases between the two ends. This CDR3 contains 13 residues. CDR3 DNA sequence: TGTGCCAGCACCCGAGTAAGGGACAATGAGCAGTTCTTC. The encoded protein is CASTRVRDNEQFF.

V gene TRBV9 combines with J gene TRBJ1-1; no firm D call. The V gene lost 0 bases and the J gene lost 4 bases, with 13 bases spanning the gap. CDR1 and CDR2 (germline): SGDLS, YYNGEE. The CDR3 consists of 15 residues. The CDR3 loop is CASSVAGERGTEAFF. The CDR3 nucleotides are TGTGCCAGCAGCGTAGCCGGGGAACGGGGCACTGAAGCTTTCTTT. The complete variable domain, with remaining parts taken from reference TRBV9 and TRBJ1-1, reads DSGVTQTPKHLITATGQRVTLRCSPRSGDLSVYWYQQSLDQGLQFLIQYYNGEERAKGNILERFSAQQFPDLHSELNLSSLELGDSALYFCASSVAGERGTEAFFGQGTRLTVV.

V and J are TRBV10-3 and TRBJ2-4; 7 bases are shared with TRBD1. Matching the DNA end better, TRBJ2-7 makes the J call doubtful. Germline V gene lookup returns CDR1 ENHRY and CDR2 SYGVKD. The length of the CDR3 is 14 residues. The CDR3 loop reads CAISQEGGINEQYF. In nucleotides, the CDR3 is TGTGCCATCAGCCAGGAAGGGGGCATCAACGAGCAGTACTTC.

The CDR3: CASSSPGGAGELFF. The CDR3 nucleotides read TGTGCCAGCAGTTCACCCGGGGGGGCCGGGGAGCTGTTTTTT. This sequence joins TRBV12-3 or TRBV12-4 and TRBJ2-2; 8 nucleotides line up with TRBD2. The CDR3 contains 14 residues. With V trimmed by 4 bases and J by 6 bases, 4 bases remained unmatched.

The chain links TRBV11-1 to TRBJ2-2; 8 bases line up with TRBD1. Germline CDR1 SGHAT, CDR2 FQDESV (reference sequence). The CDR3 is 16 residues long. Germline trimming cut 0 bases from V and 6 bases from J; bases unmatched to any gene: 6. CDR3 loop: CASSLARGLLAGELFF. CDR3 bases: TGTGCCAGCAGCTTAGCCAGGGGGCTGCTCGCCGGGGAGCTGTTTTTT.

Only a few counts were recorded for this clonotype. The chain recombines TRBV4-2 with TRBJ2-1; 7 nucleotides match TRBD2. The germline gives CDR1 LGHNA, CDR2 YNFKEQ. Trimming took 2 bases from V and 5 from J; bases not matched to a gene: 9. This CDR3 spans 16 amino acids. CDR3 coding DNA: TGTGCCAGCAGCCAACCGCTAGCGGAGCCTCACAATGAGCAGTTCTTC. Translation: CASSQPLAEPHNEQFF.

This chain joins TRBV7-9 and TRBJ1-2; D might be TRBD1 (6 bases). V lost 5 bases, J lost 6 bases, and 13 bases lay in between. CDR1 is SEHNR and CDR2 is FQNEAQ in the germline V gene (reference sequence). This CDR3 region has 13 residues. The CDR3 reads CASSQGGGNGYTF. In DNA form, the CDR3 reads TGTGCCAGCAGCCAAGGGGGGGGCAATGGCTACACCTTC.

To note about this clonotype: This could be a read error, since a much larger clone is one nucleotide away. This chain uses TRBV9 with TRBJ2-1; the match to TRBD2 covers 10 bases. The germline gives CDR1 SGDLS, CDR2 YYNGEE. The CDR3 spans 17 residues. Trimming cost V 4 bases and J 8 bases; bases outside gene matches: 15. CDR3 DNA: TGTGCCAGCAGCCACCCCAGCGGGGGGGATACTTACGATGAGCAGTTCTTC. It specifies CASSHPSGGDTYDEQFF. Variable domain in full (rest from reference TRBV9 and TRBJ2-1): DSGVTQTPKHLITATGQRVTLRCSPRSGDLSVYWYQQSLDQGLQFLIQYYNGEERAKGNILERFSAQQFPDLHSELNLSSLELGDSALYFCASSHPSGGDTYDEQFFGPGTRLTVL.

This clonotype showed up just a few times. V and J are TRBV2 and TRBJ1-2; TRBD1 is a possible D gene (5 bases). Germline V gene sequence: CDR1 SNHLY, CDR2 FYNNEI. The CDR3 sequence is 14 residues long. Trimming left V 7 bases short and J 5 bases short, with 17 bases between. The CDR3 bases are TGTGCCAGCACCCGAGCTACGGGGGGATATGGCTACACCTTC. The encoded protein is CASTRATGGYGYTF. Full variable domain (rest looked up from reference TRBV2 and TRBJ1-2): EPEVTQTPSHQVTQMGQEVILRCVPISNHLYFYWYRQILGQKVEFLVSFYNNEISEKSEIFDDQFSVERPDGSNFTLKIRSTKLEDSAMYFCASTRATGGYGYTFGSGTRLTVV.

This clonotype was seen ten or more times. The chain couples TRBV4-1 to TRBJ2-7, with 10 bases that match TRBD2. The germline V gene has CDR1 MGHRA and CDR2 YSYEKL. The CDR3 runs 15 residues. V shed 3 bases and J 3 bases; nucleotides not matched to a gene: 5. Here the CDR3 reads CASSQVAGGRYEQYF. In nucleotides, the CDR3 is TGCGCCAGCAGCCAGGTAGCGGGGGGCCGCTACGAGCAGTACTTC.

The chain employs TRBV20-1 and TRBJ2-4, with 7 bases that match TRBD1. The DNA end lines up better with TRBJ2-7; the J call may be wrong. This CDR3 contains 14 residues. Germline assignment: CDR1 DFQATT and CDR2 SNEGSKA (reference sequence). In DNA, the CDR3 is TGCAGTGCCCCGGAGACAGGGAGCTCCTACGAGCAGTACTTC. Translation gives CSAPETGSSYEQYF.

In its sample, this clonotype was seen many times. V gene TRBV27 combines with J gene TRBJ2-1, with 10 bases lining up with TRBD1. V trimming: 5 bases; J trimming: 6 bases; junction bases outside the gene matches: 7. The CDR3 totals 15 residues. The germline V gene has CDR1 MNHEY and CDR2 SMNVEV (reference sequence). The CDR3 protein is CASSLPGTGVNEQFF. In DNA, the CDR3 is TGTGCCAGCAGTCTCCCCGGGACAGGGGTCAATGAGCAGTTCTTC.

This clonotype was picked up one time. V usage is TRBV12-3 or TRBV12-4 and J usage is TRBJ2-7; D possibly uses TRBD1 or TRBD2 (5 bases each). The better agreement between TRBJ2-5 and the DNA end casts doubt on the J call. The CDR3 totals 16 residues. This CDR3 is CASKSRRDGNSETQYF. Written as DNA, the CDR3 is TGTGCCAGCAAATCCAGACGGGACGGGAATTCAGAGACCCAGTACTTC.

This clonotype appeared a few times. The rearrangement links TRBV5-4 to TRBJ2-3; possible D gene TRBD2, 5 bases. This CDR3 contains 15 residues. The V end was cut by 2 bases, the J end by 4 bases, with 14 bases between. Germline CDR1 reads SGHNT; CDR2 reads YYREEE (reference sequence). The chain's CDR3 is CASSFAGPGADTQYF. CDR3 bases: TGTGCCAGCAGCTTCGCGGGTCCAGGAGCAGATACGCAGTATTTT.

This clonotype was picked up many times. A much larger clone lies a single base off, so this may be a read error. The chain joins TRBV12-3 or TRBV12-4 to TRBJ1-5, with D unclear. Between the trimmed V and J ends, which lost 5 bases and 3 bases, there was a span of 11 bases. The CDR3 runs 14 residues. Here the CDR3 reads CASSVRHTNQPQHF. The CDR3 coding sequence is TGTGCCAGCAGTGTACGACACACCAATCAGCCCCAGCATTTT.